These 30 T cell receptor beta chains came from one sample sequenced in a study of cytomegalovirus exposure and HLA in healthy donors. The PCR used 60 Vbeta and 13 Jbeta primers. Generated by immunoSEQ multiplex PCR, the TCRdb table keeps only in-frame clones and is missing some. This table has 150,000 to 200,000 clones, 80% to 90% appearing once. Input material: PBMCs. These receptors all come from a girl aged 10-17 years in good health and CMV-seropositive.

This sequence joins TRBV1 and TRBJ2-1; the table's D call of TRBD2 was not tested on the DNA. TRBV1 is assigned pseudogene status. CDR3 length: 17 residues. CDR3 coding DNA: TGCACCAGCAGCTTTCGTTCCGGGACTCCCCCCCCCAATGAGCAGTTCTTC. Protein: CTSSFRSGTPPPNEQFF.

V gene TRBV4-1 combines with J gene TRBJ1-1; TRBD1 agrees at 7 bases. Trimming cost V 3 bases and J 1 base; bases outside gene matches: 5. Germline V gene sequence: CDR1 MGHRA, CDR2 YSYEKL. The CDR3 sequence is 15 residues long. The CDR3 loop is CASSHPGQTNTEAFF. The CDR3, as DNA: TGCGCCAGCAGCCACCCGGGACAGACGAACACTGAAGCTTTCTTT.

The J gene is TRBJ1-1, the V gene TRBV4-1; D is ambiguous. This CDR3 has 14 amino acids. Trimming cost V 2 bases and J 0 bases, with 7 bases left between them. Looked up from germline, CDR1 is MGHRA and CDR2 is YSYEKL. The CDR3 DNA sequence: TGCGCCAGCAGCCAACCCACACTGAACACTGAAGCTTTCTTT. It translates to CASSQPTLNTEAFF.

The chain combines TRBV5-1 with TRBJ1-1, with TRBD1 as a possible D gene (5 bases). The germline gives CDR1 SGHRS, CDR2 YFSETQ. The CDR3 sequence is 13 residues long. The germline V and J ends were trimmed by 0 bases and 8 bases, with 11 bases remaining between them. The CDR3 region is CASSLAGGWEAFF. In DNA, the CDR3 is TGCGCCAGCAGCTTGGCCGGGGGTTGGGAAGCTTTCTTT.

The chain uses TRBV6-6 and TRBJ2-2; 9 bases are a match to TRBD2. Germline CDR1 MNHNY, CDR2 SVGAGI (reference sequence). V lost 8 bases and J lost 0; bases outside the gene matches: 7. The CDR3 runs to 16 residues. The CDR3 nucleotides read TGTGCCAGCGATGTTAGCGGGGGCGCGAACACCGGGGAGCTGTTTTTT. It codes for CASDVSGGANTGELFF.

This chain uses TRBV13 with TRBJ1-1; 7 bases align to TRBD1. CDR3 size: 13 residues. Germline V gene sequence: CDR1 PRHDT, CDR2 FYEKMQ (reference sequence). With V trimmed by 4 bases and J by 5 bases, 4 bases remained unmatched. CDR3 loop: CASSSIRGTEAFF. The DNA for the CDR3 is TGTGCCAGCAGCTCTATCAGGGGGACTGAAGCTTTCTTT.

V usage is TRBV10-3 and J usage is TRBJ1-2, with D perhaps matching TRBD1 (6 bases). Germline V lookup: CDR1 ENHRY, CDR2 SYGVKD. This CDR3 has 15 residues. V was clipped by 4 bases and J by 3 bases, with 15 bases between them. CDR3 sequence reads: CAISVKGGIDYGYTF. The DNA of the CDR3 is TGTGCCATCAGTGTGAAAGGGGGAATAGACTATGGCTACACCTTC.

V gene TRBV27 combines with J gene TRBJ1-6, with 7 positions matching TRBD1. The CDR3 sequence is 13 residues long. The trim removed 3 bases at V and 8 bases at J, leaving 1 base unmatched. Germline V CDR1 and CDR2: MNHEY, SMNVEV (reference sequence). The CDR3 reads CASSFRGDSPLHF. CDR3 nucleotide sequence: TGTGCCAGCAGTTTCAGGGGGGATTCACCCCTCCACTTT.

The genes are TRBV9 and TRBJ1-3; 7 nucleotides match TRBD1. The germline gives CDR1 SGDLS, CDR2 YYNGEE. This CDR3 is built from 14 residues. V lost 6 bases to trimming and J lost 4 bases; unmatched junction nucleotides: 7. CDR3 protein: CASTDQGGGNTIYF. As DNA, the CDR3 is TGTGCCAGCACCGATCAGGGGGGAGGAAACACCATATATTTT.

V is TRBV20-1 and J is TRBJ2-3; no definite D call. There are 11 residues in the CDR3. CDR1 is DFQATT, CDR2 SNEGSKA, per germline (reference sequence). V lost 1 base, J lost 4 bases, and 3 bases lay in between. The chain's CDR3 is CSARVADTQYF. The CDR3 DNA follows: TGCAGTGCTAGAGTAGCAGATACGCAGTATTTT.

V and J are TRBV27 and TRBJ1-1, with D tentatively TRBD1 (5 bases). Per the germline V gene, CDR1 is MNHEY and CDR2 is SMNVEV (reference sequence). V lost 0 bases to trimming and J lost 3 bases, with 32 bases between them. The CDR3 contains 22 residues. CDR3 protein: CASSLSRLWGRVREDWDTEAFF. The CDR3, as DNA: TGTGCCAGCAGTTTATCGCGGTTGTGGGGCAGAGTTAGAGAAGACTGGGACACTGAAGCTTTCTTT.

The chain links TRBV18 to TRBJ1-1, with D perhaps matching TRBD1 (6 bases). Germline values: CDR1 KGHSH, CDR2 LQKENI. The CDR3 consists of 15 residues. V lost 0 bases and J 1 base, leaving 9 bases between the germline ends. CDR3: CASSPPGRGNTEAFF. In nucleotides, the CDR3 is TGTGCCAGCTCACCACCGGGCAGGGGGAACACTGAAGCTTTCTTT.

Concerning this clone: The same CDR3 can be traced to other DNA sequences in this sample. The CDR3 DNA follows: TGTGCCAGCAGCTTAGGCGGGGCTGGGGAGACCCAGTACTTC. This gives the protein CASSLGGAGETQYF. The rearrangement uses TRBV7-3 and TRBJ2-5; TRBD2 might be the D (6 bases). Germline V gene sequence: CDR1 SGHTA, CDR2 FQGTGA. This CDR3 spans 14 amino acids. The V end lost 2 bases, the J end lost 5 bases, and 12 bases lay between the germline ends.

For the CDR3, the DNA is TGCAGCGTTTTACAGCGGGGGAGCAAATACTACACAGATACGCAGTATTTT. Residues: CSVLQRGSKYYTDTQYF. The chain carries TRBV29-1 and TRBJ2-3; 8 positions agree with TRBD2. The CDR3 loop spans 17 amino acids. V shed 5 bases, J shed 2 bases, and the junction held 15 bases outside the gene matches. The V gene's germline CDR1 is SQVTM and CDR2 ANQGSEA.

This clone was detected only once. V and J are TRBV2 and TRBJ2-3; 7 nucleotides line up with TRBD2. Per the germline V gene, CDR1 is SNHLY and CDR2 is FYNNEI. This CDR3 comprises 13 residues. The V gene end was trimmed by 8 bases and the J gene end by 2 bases; junction bases not matched to a gene: 4. CDR3 region: CASGRGDTDTQYF. The CDR3 bases are TGTGCCAGCGGTCGGGGGGACACAGATACGCAGTATTTT. Combining the CDR3 with reference TRBV2 and TRBJ2-3 gives the whole variable domain EPEVTQTPSHQVTQMGQEVILRCVPISNHLYFYWYRQILGQKVEFLVSFYNNEISEKSEIFDDQFSVERPDGSNFTLKIRSTKLEDSAMYFCASGRGDTDTQYFGPGTRLTVL.

The chain couples TRBV5-1 to TRBJ1-2; TRBD1 aligns across 11 bases. Per germline, CDR1 SGHRS and CDR2 YFSETQ. V trimming: 5 bases; J trimming: 6 bases; junction bases outside the gene matches: 12. This CDR3 is built from 16 residues. The CDR3 coding sequence is TGCGCCAGCAGGCTCCCGGGACAGGGGGTTCCTGATGGCTACACCTTC. Protein product: CASRLPGQGVPDGYTF.

The V gene is TRBV13, the J gene TRBJ1-3; 7 bases fit TRBD1. Germline trimming cut 5 bases from V and 0 bases from J; bases unmatched to any gene: 7. Germline-derived CDR1 and CDR2 are PRHDT and FYEKMQ (reference sequence). The CDR3 sequence is 16 residues long. CDR3 in amino acids: CASSGEHRGSGNTIYF. In DNA form, the CDR3 reads TGTGCCAGCAGCGGTGAACACAGGGGCTCTGGAAACACCATATATTTT.

V gene TRBV6-6 combines with J gene TRBJ2-1; 9 bases line up with TRBD1. Germline V gene lookup returns CDR1 MNHNY and CDR2 SVGAGI (reference sequence). The CDR3 loop spans 16 amino acids. The trim removed 4 bases at V and 5 bases at J, leaving 9 bases unmatched. Here the CDR3 DNA reads TGTGCCAGCAGTTTCAAGGTGGGACAGGGAAACAATGAGCAGTTCTTC. Its translation is CASSFKVGQGNNEQFF.

The rearrangement uses TRBV19 and TRBJ2-5; no clear D gene. This CDR3 comprises 13 residues. V was shortened by 4 bases and J by 0 bases, with 6 bases between the two germline ends. Per germline, CDR1 LNHDA and CDR2 SQIVND (reference sequence). In nucleotides, the CDR3 is TGTGCCAGTAGTAATTATAACCAAGAGACCCAGTACTTC. The encoded protein is CASSNYNQETQYF.

V usage is TRBV27 and J usage is TRBJ1-2; 12 bases are shared with TRBD1. This CDR3 has 18 residues. V shed 0 bases, J shed 6 bases, and the junction held 11 bases outside the gene matches. The germline V gene encodes CDR1 MNHEY and CDR2 SMNVEV (reference sequence). CDR3 nucleotide sequence: TGTGCCAGCAGTTTATCGGGGGACAGGGGGCCCTCGGGTGATGGCTACACCTTC. Encoded protein: CASSLSGDRGPSGDGYTF.

Concerning this clone itself: A read error may produce the germline difference seen at one junction end. V is TRBV10-3 and J is TRBJ2-7, with D possibly being TRBD2 (7 bases). Germline V gives CDR1 ENHRY, CDR2 SYGVKD. The CDR3 has 14 residues. This CDR3 is CATRGAGATFEQYF. In DNA, the CDR3 is TGTGCCACGAGGGGTGCGGGGGCCACTTTCGAGCAGTACTTT.

This clone appeared once. V and J are TRBV6-1 and TRBJ1-2; 7 nucleotides line up with TRBD1. Trimming took 6 bases from V and 2 from J; bases not matched to a gene: 6. The length of the CDR3 is 14 residues. From germline, CDR1 is MNHNS and CDR2 SASEGT. The CDR3 sequence: CASREDRFNYGYTF. CDR3 nucleotides: TGTGCCAGCAGGGAGGACAGGTTCAACTATGGCTACACCTTC.

V usage is TRBV30 and J usage is TRBJ1-1; D is unclear. CDR1 and CDR2 from the germline V gene are GTSNPN and SVGIG (reference sequence). Trimming removed 4 bases at V and 4 bases at J, with 7 bases between. The CDR3 is 11 amino acids. The DNA for the CDR3 is TGTGCCTGGAAAATGAGCACTGAAGCTTTCTTT. Translating it yields CAWKMSTEAFF.

The chain carries TRBV18 and TRBJ1-5, with D possibly TRBD1 on 6 matching bases. Germline CDR1 and CDR2: KGHSH and LQKENI. Trimming took 1 base from V and 4 from J, leaving 17 bases between them. The CDR3 sequence is 17 residues long. Here the CDR3 reads CASSPREGTMGNQPQHF. CDR3 DNA: TGTGCCAGCTCACCACGTGAGGGGACAATGGGGAATCAGCCCCAGCATTTT. Together with reference TRBV18 and TRBJ1-5, the CDR3 gives the full variable domain: NAGVMQNPRHLVRRRGQEARLRCSPMKGHSHVYWYRQLPEEGLKFMVYLQKENIIDESGMPKERFSAEFPKEGPSILRIQQVVRGDSAAYFCASSPREGTMGNQPQHFGDGTRLSIL.

This chain uses TRBV7-3 with TRBJ2-3; a possible D gene is TRBD2 (6 bases). The V end was cut by 5 bases, the J end by 6 bases, with 15 bases between. Germline CDR1 reads SGHTA; CDR2 reads FQGTGA. CDR3 length: 14 amino acids. Written as DNA, the CDR3 is TGTGCCAGCAGCCAAAAACTAGCTGGCGATACGCAGTATTTT. Its protein is CASSQKLAGDTQYF.

The chain is built from TRBV6-1 and TRBJ1-5; possible D gene TRBD1, 6 bases. The germline V gene has CDR1 MNHNS and CDR2 SASEGT. The CDR3 is 15 amino acids. The ends were cut back, 7 bases at V and 2 bases at J, with 15 bases in the middle. In DNA form, the CDR3 reads TGTGCCAGCAAGGGGGTCAGGGGCGGCAATCAGCCCCAGCATTTT. Its translation: CASKGVRGGNQPQHF.

This rearrangement joins TRBV9 to TRBJ2-1; D is perhaps TRBD2 (5 bases). Germline assignment: CDR1 SGDLS and CDR2 YYNGEE. The CDR3 extends over 13 amino acids. Trimming stripped 3 bases from V and 7 bases from J, with 11 bases between. CDR3 sequence (DNA): TGTGCCAGCAGCGGAGGACTTTGGAATGAGCAGTTCTTC. Translation gives CASSGGLWNEQFF.

The CDR3 spells CASSLSRASGGRYNEQFF. The CDR3 DNA is TGTGCCAGCAGTTTATCGCGGGCTAGCGGGGGGCGGTACAATGAGCAGTTCTTC. The genes are TRBV27 and TRBJ2-1, with TRBD2 identical over 11 bases. CDR1 and CDR2 (germline): MNHEY, SMNVEV (reference sequence). There are 18 residues in the CDR3. Trimming at V came to 0 bases and at J to 4 bases, leaving 8 bases not matched to a gene.

This clone was counted between two and nine times. The J gene is TRBJ1-1, the V gene TRBV2; 8 bases align to TRBD1. Germline CDR1 is SNHLY and CDR2 is FYNNEI. This CDR3 has 18 amino acids. The trim removed 3 bases at V and 2 bases at J, leaving 14 bases unmatched. CDR3 in DNA: TGTGCCAGCAGTGATTTGCAGGACAGGGCCCGCCAAAACACTGAAGCTTTCTTT. Its protein is CASSDLQDRARQNTEAFF.

This CDR3 reads CASSHGGGTYNEQFF. CDR3 in DNA: TGCGCCAGCAGCCACGGCGGGGGGACCTACAATGAGCAGTTCTTC. The rearrangement joins TRBV5-1 to TRBJ2-1, with TRBD2 matching 8 bases. The CDR3 has 15 amino acids. Germline CDR1 and CDR2: SGHRS and YFSETQ. Trimming cost V 4 bases and J 2 bases; bases outside gene matches: 5.